This T cell receptor (beta chain) was captured in a study of CD4+ T cells in melanoma. Points from the study as a whole: In melanoma, neoantigen-specific CD4+ T cells reportedly differed in differentiation state. CD8+ T cell, macrophage and B cell function reportedly correlated with neoantigen-specific CD4+ T cells.

With regard to this clone: Its antigen is unidentified.

TCRdb's copy holds only in-frame clones and misses some; the assay was immunoSEQ multiplex PCR. This table holds 52,000 or so clones, approximately 74% found once. Germline V gives CDR1 MNHNY, CDR2 SVGAGI (reference sequence). This CDR3 region has 16 residues. The V gene end was trimmed by 2 bases and the J gene end by 4 bases; junction bases not matched to a gene: 2. The chain recombines TRBV6-6 with TRBJ2-7; 16 nucleotides align to TRBD2. The source is a human donor with melanoma. Sequenced material: tumor tissue. The CDR3 sequence is CASSYGTSGGDYEQYF. CDR3 nucleotide sequence: TGTGCCAGCAGTTACGGGACTAGCGGGGGGGATTACGAGCAGTACTTC.